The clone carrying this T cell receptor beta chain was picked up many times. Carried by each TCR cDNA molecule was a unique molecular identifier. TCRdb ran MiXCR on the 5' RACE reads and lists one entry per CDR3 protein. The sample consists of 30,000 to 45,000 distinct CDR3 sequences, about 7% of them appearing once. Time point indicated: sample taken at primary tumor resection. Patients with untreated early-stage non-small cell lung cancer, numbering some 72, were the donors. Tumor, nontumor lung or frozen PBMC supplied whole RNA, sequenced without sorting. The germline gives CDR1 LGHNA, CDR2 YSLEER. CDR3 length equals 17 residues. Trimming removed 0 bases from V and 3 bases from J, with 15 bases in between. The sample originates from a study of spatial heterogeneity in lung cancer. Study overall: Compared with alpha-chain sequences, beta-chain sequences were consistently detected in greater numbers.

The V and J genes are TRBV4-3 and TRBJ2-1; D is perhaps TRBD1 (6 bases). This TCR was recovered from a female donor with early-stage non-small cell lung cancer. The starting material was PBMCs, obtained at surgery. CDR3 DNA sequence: TGCGCCAGCAGCCAAGATAGAGGAACAGGGTACTACAATGAGCAGTTCTTC. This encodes CASSQDRGTGYYNEQFF.